This T cell receptor (beta chain) was recovered during a study of T cell responses to AZD1222 COVID-19 vaccine (dated by TCRdb to 2020 to 2022). In the study overall: AZD1222 recipients whose second dose came at about 4 weeks and those whose second dose came at about 12 weeks were combined into one group, since spike-specific TCR depth and breadth did not differ between the two schedules. TCR sequencing covered fewer than 250 trial participants: 200 to 220 given two doses of AZD1222 and about 26 given two doses of MenACWY control vaccine. Trial participants were enrolled into age subgroups of 18-55, 56-69 and 70-plus years, which contained roughly 150, 30 and 60 TCR-sequenced participants, respectively. Study-wide conclusions, independent of this receptor: Because no day 14 peak-response samples were available, the repertoires could be characterized only after the peak T cell response. The whole spike protein was spanned by vaccine-associated CD4 TCRs, and dominant responses were seen in regions 160-218 and 743-854. Participants were mostly white British and included more females than males, and it was suggested by the authors that clonal diversity may have been underestimated. Conclusions about previously exposed vaccinees were limited because only 6 or 7 AZD1222 recipients were SARS-CoV-2 seropositive at baseline. The 56-69-year group was small, and its depth increase did not reach significance, likely because of low power. Nearly half of unique spike-specific TCRs reportedly recognized epitopes outside regions mutated in the B.1.351 and B.1.1.7 variants. A significant rise in spike-specific TCR breadth and depth was observed after two AZD1222 doses relative to day 0 and relative to MenACWY recipients.

With regard to this clone: Its antigen has not been determined. No base quality values were provided; no much bigger clone lies one nucleotide off.

The meaning of the sample's time point label: baseline before first vaccination. Vaccinee samples were obtained from the UK trials COV001 and COV002, which included a single-blind randomized controlled phase 2/3 trial of AZD1222 (ChAdOx1 nCoV-19) in healthy adults. For TCRbeta chain sequencing, PBMC samples from trial participants were taken at day 0 and at day 28 after the second dose. The CDR3 regions of human TCRbeta chains were subjected to immunosequencing. As for how the authors treated the data: Repertoire TCRs were checked for matches against a reference library of SARS-CoV-2-specific TCRs that had been generated using the MIRA antigen-specificity platform. Breadth was defined as the fraction of unique TCRs that were SARS-CoV-2-associated. Depth was defined as the fraction of total T cells that were SARS-CoV-2-associated. Using the MIRA data, each spike-specific TCR was assigned both to the spike region to which the TCR was reactive and to a CD4 or CD8 class. Log10-transformed breadth and depth values were compared by one-way ANOVA with Sidak's multiple comparisons tests. Not all clones reach the TCRdb copy of this immuneACCESS table, which keeps in-frame sequences only. Checked studies attribute under half of the gap to unresolved V genes and leave the rest unexplained. For V, J and clone size, that table is used; D and trimming come from the DNA. A total of under 200,000 clones appear in this sample, around 95% of them only once. Jointly, the top ten make up about 0.6% of the sample.

The CDR3 goes from the cysteine to the phenylalanine over 13 residues. Only the CDR3 DNA is retained, 39 bases long and in frame from the first base. Trimming removed 5 bases from V and 3 bases from J; the gene matches leave 6 bases unexplained. As encoded in the germline V gene (reference sequence), CDR1 is GTSNPN while CDR2 is SVGIG. The sample in question was peripheral blood, obtained on day 0 of AZD1222 vaccination. The chain uses TRBV30 and TRBJ2-7, and TRBD1 matches 8 of the central bases. This TCR was sampled from an adult in good health. The nucleotide sequence reads as follows: TGTGCCTGGCACCGGGACAGGAACTACGAGCAGTACTTC. Its amino acids are CAWHRDRNYEQYF.